A single sample is the source of the 12 T cell receptor beta chains below, sequenced in a study of control samples from healthy donors and cancer patients. The method was immunoSEQ multiplex PCR; TCRdb's version includes in-frame clones alone and lacks a portion of them. Found here are just over 150,000 clones, roughly 92% of them singletons; the top ten hold 2% to 2.5%. The sequenced material came from blood. Receptors were obtained from a man between 45 and 60 years old in good health.

The chain couples TRBV11-1 to TRBJ2-1; 10 nucleotides align to TRBD2. V dropped 5 bases and J dropped 2; count of bases not matched to a gene: 6. The CDR3 runs 16 residues. Germline V gene sequence: CDR1 SGHAT, CDR2 FQDESV (reference sequence). The DNA of the CDR3 is TGTGCCAGCAGCCGGACTAGCGGTTATACCTACAATGAGCAGTTCTTC. This sequence encodes CASSRTSGYTYNEQFF.

The V and J genes are TRBV18 and TRBJ2-1; 12 positions agree with TRBD2. This CDR3 region has 13 residues. Germline trimming cut 11 bases from V and 7 bases from J; bases unmatched to any gene: 6. CDR1 is KGHSH, CDR2 LQKENI, per germline. The CDR3 loop is CALAGGPGNEQFF. In DNA form, the CDR3 reads TGTGCCCTAGCGGGAGGGCCGGGGAATGAGCAGTTCTTC.

The chain couples TRBV5-1 to TRBJ2-1, with D unclear. The CDR3 consists of 12 residues. The germline gives CDR1 SGHRS, CDR2 YFSETQ. V was shortened by 1 base and J by 8 bases, with 7 bases between the two germline ends. CDR3 loop: CASSLYGDEQFF. DNA of the CDR3: TGCGCCAGCAGCTTGTATGGAGATGAGCAGTTCTTC.

In nucleotides, the CDR3 is TGCAGTGCCTCTAGCGGAGAGACCCAGTACTTC. It is translated as CSASSGETQYF. The chain combines TRBV20-1 with TRBJ2-5, with 7 bases lining up with TRBD2. The CDR3 is 11 amino acids. Germline loops: CDR1 DFQATT, CDR2 SNEGSKA (reference sequence). Trimming took 6 bases from V and 4 from J; bases not matched to a gene: 2.

V gene TRBV14 combines with J gene TRBJ2-3; D is undetermined. Trimming took off 2 bases at V and 2 bases at J, with 11 bases between the two ends. Germline assignment: CDR1 SGHDN and CDR2 FVKESK. CDR3 size: 15 residues. CDR3 in DNA: TGTGCCAGCAGCCAATTCATTAGCAACACAGATACGCAGTATTTT. The encoded protein is CASSQFISNTDTQYF.

The V and J genes are TRBV15 and TRBJ2-7; the match to TRBD1 covers 10 bases. Germline trimming cut 5 bases from V and 6 bases from J; bases unmatched to any gene: 4. The CDR3 totals 13 residues. Germline V gene data show CDR1 as LNHNV and CDR2 as YYDKDF (reference sequence). The CDR3 coding sequence is TGTGCCACCAGCGCCGACAGGGGGCTCGAGCAGTACTTC. Amino acids: CATSADRGLEQYF.

On this clone itself: Other DNA sequences in the same sample also yield this CDR3. The rearrangement uses TRBV5-1 and TRBJ1-1; D is unclear. The CDR3 length is 14 residues. Trimming left V 0 bases short and J 0 bases short, with 6 bases between. Germline CDR1 and CDR2: SGHRS and YFSETQ. The CDR3 nucleotides are TGCGCCAGCAGCTTGGACAGCTTGAACACTGAAGCTTTCTTT. Its translation is CASSLDSLNTEAFF.

The chain has TRBV7-2 and TRBJ1-4, with D unresolved. CDR3 length equals 15 residues. V was shortened by 1 base and J by 0 bases, with 6 bases between the two germline ends. Germline V CDR1 and CDR2: SGHTA, FQGNSA. Written as DNA, the CDR3 is TGTGCCAGCAGCTTAGGGACCGCAACTAATGAAAAACTGTTTTTT. It yields the protein CASSLGTATNEKLFF.

V and J are TRBV19 and TRBJ2-7; 13 bases map to TRBD2. The germline V gene encodes CDR1 LNHDA and CDR2 SQIVND (reference sequence). This CDR3 region has 15 residues. J gave up 3 bases and V 6 bases, and 5 bases lay outside the gene matches. DNA for the CDR3: TGTGCCAGTAGACAGACTAGCGGGGGGTTCTACGAGCAGTACTTC. This translates into CASRQTSGGFYEQYF.

The chain employs TRBV12-5 and TRBJ1-5; D is ambiguous. Germline V gene lookup returns CDR1 LGHNT and CDR2 FRNRAP. With 7 bases removed from V and 0 bases from J, the gap between germline ends came to 13 bases. This CDR3 has 15 amino acids. The CDR3 reads CASASGRSSNQPQHF. CDR3 bases: TGTGCTAGTGCCTCGGGCCGGAGTAGCAATCAGCCCCAGCATTTT.

This clone was recorded a few times. The J gene is TRBJ1-5, the V gene TRBV7-2; D uncertain. Germline assignment: CDR1 SGHTA and CDR2 FQGNSA. Trimming took 4 bases from V and 2 from J, leaving 9 bases between them. The CDR3 is 14 residues long. The CDR3 DNA sequence: TGTGCCAGCAGCTCAAGGAGGGGCAATCAGCCCCAGCATTTT. This sequence encodes CASSSRRGNQPQHF. The variable domain in full, completed from reference TRBV7-2 and TRBJ1-5, reads GAGVSQSPSNKVTEKGKDVELRCDPISGHTALYWYRQSLGQGLEFLIYFQGNSAPDKSGLPSDRFSAERTGGSVSTLTIQRTQQEDSAVYLCASSSRRGNQPQHFGDGTRLSIL.

The chain has TRBV6-5 and TRBJ1-1; D is undetermined. CDR1 MNHEY and CDR2 SVGAGI come from the germline V gene. CDR3 length: 13 amino acids. V was trimmed by 9 bases and J by 1 base, leaving 12 bases between them. CDR3 DNA sequence: TGTGCCAGTAGGTGGGCAGAGAACACTGAAGCTTTCTTT. Translating gives CASRWAENTEAFF.